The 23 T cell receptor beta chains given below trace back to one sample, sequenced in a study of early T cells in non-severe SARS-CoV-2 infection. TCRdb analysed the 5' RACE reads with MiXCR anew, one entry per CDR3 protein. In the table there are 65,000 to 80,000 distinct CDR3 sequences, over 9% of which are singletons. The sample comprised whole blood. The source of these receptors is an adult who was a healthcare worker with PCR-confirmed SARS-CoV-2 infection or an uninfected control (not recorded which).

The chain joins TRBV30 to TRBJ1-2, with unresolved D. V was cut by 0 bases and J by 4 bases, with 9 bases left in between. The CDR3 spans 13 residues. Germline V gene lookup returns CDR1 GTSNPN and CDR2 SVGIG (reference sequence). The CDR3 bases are TGTGCCTGGAGTGTGGGTCAGACCTATGGCTACACCTTC. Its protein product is CAWSVGQTYGYTF.

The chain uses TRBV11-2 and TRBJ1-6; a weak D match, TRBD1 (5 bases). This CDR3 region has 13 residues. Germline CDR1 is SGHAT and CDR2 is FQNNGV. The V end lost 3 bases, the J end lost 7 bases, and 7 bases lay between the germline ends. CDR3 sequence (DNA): TGTGCCAGCAGCTTTCCAGGGAATTCACCCCTCCACTTT. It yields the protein CASSFPGNSPLHF.

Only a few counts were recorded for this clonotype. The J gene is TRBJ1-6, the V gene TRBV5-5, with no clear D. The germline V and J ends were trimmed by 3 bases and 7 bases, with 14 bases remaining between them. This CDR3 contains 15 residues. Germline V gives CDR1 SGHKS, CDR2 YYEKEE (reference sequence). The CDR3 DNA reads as TGTGCCAGCAGCTCGAATGGACGTGGAAATTCACCCCTCCACTTT. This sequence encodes CASSSNGRGNSPLHF. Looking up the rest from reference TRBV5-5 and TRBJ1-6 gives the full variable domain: DAGVTQSPTHLIKTRGQQVTLRCSPISGHKSVSWYQQVLGQGPQFIFQYYEKEERGRGNFPDRFSARQFPNYSSELNVNALLLGDSALYLCASSSNGRGNSPLHFGNGTRLTVT.

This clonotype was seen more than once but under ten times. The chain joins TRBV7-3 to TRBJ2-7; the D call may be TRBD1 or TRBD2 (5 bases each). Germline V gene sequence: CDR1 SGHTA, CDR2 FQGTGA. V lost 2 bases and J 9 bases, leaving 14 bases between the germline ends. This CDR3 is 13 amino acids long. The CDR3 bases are TGTGCCAGCAGCTTAGGGGGTGGCCTGGGGCAGTACTTC. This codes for CASSLGGGLGQYF.

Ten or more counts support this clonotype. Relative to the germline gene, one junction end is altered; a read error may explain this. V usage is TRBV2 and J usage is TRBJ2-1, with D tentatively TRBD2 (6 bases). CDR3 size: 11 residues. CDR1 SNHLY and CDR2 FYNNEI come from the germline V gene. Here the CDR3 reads CASREAGITFF. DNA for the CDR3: TGTGCCAGCAGGGAAGCGGGTATAACGTTCTTC.

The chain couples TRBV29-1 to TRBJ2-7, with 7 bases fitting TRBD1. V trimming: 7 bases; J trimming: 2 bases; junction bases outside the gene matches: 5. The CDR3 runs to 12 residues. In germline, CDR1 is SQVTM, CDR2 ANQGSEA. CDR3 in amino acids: CSAQTGTYEQYF. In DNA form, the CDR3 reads TGCAGCGCCCAGACAGGGACCTACGAGCAGTACTTC.

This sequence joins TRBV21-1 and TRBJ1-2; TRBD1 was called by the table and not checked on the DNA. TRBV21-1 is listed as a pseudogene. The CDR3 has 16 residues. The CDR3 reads CASSWMDRGRRSGYTF. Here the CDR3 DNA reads TGTGCCAGCAGCTGGATGGACAGGGGGCGGAGGAGTGGCTACACCTTC.

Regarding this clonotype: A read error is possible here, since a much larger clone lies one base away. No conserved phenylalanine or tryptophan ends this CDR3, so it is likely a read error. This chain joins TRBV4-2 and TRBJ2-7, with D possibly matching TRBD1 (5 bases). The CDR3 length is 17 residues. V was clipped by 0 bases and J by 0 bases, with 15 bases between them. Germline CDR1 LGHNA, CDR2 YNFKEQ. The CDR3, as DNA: TGTGCCAGCAGCCAAGAAGGTAAAGGACACCTCTCCTACGAGCAGTACCTC. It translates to CASSQEGKGHLSYEQYL.

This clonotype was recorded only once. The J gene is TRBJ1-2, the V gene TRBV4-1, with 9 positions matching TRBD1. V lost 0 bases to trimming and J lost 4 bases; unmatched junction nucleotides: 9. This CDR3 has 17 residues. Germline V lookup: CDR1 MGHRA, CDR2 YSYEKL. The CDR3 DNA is TGCGCCAGCAGCCAAGATAAAGGACAGGGGTCGGGCTATGGCTACACCTTC. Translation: CASSQDKGQGSGYGYTF.

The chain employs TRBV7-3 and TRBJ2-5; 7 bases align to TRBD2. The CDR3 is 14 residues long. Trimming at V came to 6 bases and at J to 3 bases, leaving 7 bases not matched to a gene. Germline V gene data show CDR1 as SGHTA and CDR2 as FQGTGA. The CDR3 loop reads CASSSSGAKETQYF. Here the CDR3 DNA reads TGTGCCAGCAGTAGCAGCGGGGCCAAAGAGACCCAGTACTTC.

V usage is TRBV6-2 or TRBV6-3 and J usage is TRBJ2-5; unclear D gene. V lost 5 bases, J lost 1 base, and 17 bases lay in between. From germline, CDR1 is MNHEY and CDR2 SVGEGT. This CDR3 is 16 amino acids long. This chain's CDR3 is CASSPPRLRPQETQYF. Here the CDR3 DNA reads TGTGCCAGCAGTCCGCCCAGACTCCGTCCCCAAGAGACCCAGTACTTC.

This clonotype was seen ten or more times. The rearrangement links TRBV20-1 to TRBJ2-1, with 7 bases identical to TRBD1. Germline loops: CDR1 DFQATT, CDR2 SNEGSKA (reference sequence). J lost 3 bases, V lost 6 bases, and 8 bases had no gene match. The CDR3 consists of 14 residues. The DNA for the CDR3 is TGCAGTGCCCTGAAAGGGGGCCGCTACAATGAGCAGTTCTTC. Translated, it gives CSALKGGRYNEQFF.

CDR3 amino acids: CASSLVARSSGNTIYF. CDR3 DNA: TGCGCCAGCAGCTTGGTGGCCAGGAGCTCTGGAAACACCATATATTTT. This chain connects TRBV5-1 to TRBJ1-3; D not certain. Germline values: CDR1 SGHRS, CDR2 YFSETQ. The CDR3 extends over 16 amino acids. Trimming took off 0 bases at V and 0 bases at J, with 10 bases between the two ends.

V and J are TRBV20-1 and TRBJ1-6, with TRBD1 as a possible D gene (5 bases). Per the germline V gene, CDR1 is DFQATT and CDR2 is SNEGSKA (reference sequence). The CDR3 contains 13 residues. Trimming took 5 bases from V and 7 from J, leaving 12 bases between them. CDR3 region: CSAEGPPNSPLHF. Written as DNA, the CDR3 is TGCAGTGCTGAGGGGCCCCCAAATTCACCCCTCCACTTT.

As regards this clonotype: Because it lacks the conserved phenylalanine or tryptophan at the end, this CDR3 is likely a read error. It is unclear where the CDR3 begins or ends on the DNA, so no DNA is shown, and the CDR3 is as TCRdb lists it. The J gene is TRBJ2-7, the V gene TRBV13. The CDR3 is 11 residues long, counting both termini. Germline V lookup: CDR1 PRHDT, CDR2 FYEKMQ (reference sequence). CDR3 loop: CASSLGAVPAC.

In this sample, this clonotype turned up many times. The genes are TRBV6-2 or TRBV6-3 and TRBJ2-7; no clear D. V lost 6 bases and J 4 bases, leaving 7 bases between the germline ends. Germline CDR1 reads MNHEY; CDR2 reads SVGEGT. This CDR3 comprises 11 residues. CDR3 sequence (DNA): TGTGCCAGCAGGGCCAGTTACGAGCAGTACTTC. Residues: CASRASYEQYF.

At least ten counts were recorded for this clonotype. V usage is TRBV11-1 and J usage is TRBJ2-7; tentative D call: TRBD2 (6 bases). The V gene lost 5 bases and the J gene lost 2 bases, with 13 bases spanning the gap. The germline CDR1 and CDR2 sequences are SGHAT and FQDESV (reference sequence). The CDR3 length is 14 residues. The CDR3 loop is CASSPRDDTYEQYF. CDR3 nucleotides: TGTGCCAGCAGCCCGCGGGACGACACCTACGAGCAGTACTTC.

As DNA, the CDR3 is TGTGCCAGCAGCTCCGGACAGGGTACTAACTATGGCTACACCTTC. Translated, it gives CASSSGQGTNYGYTF. The chain recombines TRBV7-9 with TRBJ1-2, with 8 bases fitting TRBD1. CDR3 size: 15 residues. V dropped 4 bases and J dropped 0; count of bases not matched to a gene: 4. The V gene's germline CDR1 is SEHNR and CDR2 FQNEAQ (reference sequence).

CDR3 DNA: TGTGCCTGGGGGGGAGCAGATTCACCCCTCCACTTT. This codes for CAWGGADSPLHF. The chain uses TRBV30 and TRBJ1-6, with TRBD1 as a possible D gene (5 bases). Germline CDR1 GTSNPN, CDR2 SVGIG (reference sequence). The CDR3 runs to 12 residues. V was clipped by 5 bases and J by 8 bases, with 10 bases between them. The full variable domain, with the rest looked up from reference TRBV30 and TRBJ1-6, is SQTIHQWPATLVQPVGSPLSLECTVEGTSNPNLYWYRQAAGRGLQLLFYSVGIGQISSEVPQNLSASRPQDRQFILSSKKLLLSDSGFYLCAWGGADSPLHFGNGTRLTVT.

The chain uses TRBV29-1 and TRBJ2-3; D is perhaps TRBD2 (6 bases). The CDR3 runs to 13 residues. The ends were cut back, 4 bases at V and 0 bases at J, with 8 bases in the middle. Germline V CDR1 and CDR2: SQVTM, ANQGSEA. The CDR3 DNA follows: TGCAGCGTTGGGAGGGATAGCACAGATACGCAGTATTTT. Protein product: CSVGRDSTDTQYF.

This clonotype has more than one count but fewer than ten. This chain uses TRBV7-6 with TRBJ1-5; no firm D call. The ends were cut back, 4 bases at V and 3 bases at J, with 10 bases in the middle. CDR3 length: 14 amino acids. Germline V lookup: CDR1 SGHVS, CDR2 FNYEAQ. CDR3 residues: CASSSRQDNQPQHF. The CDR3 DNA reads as TGTGCCAGCAGCTCAAGACAAGACAATCAGCCCCAGCATTTT. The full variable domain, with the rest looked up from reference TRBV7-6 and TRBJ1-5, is GAGVSQSPRYKVTKRGQDVALRCDPISGHVSLYWYRQALGQGPEFLTYFNYEAQQDKSGLPNDRFSAERPEGSISTLTIQRTEQRDSAMYRCASSSRQDNQPQHFGDGTRLSIL.

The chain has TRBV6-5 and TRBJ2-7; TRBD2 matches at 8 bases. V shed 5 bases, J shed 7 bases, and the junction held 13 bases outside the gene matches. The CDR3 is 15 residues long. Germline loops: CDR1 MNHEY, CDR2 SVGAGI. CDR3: CASSRLDGGAEEQYF. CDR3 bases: TGTGCCAGCAGTCGGCTAGACGGGGGGGCCGAGGAGCAGTACTTC.

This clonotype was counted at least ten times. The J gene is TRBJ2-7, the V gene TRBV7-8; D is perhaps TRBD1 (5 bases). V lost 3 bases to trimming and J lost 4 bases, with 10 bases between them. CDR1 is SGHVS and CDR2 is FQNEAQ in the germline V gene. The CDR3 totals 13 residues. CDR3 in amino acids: CASSLDTLYEQYF. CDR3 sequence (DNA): TGTGCCAGCAGCTTGGACACCTTATACGAGCAGTACTTC.